One sample yielded the 18 T cell receptor beta chains listed below, sequenced in a study of T cell repertoires in cytomegalovirus infection. No antigen is known for these receptors. TCRdb itself ran the reads through MiXCR, one entry per CDR3 protein. The top ten hold about 37% of the sample, which has roughly 130,000 distinct CDR3 sequences, 20% to 30% seen once. Sequencing was carried out using PBMCs, sequenced either directly or after in vitro stimulation (not recorded which). The receptors shown here come from a human donor in good health (CMV status not recorded). Some clones in this sample may be carry-over from other donors' samples.

Here the CDR3 reads CASSFDRDSTEAFF. CDR3 in DNA: TGTGCCAGCAGCTTTGACAGGGACAGTACTGAAGCTTTCTTT. The J gene is TRBJ1-1, the V gene TRBV7-3; 7 bases line up with TRBD1. Per the germline V gene, CDR1 is SGHTA and CDR2 is FQGTGA. This CDR3 spans 14 amino acids. Germline trimming cut 3 bases from V and 5 bases from J; bases unmatched to any gene: 6.

This clonotype occurred a few times. The rearrangement links TRBV11-2 to TRBJ2-3; 7 bases are shared with TRBD2. Unmatched junction bases numbered 9, after V lost 1 base and J lost 5 bases. The germline gives CDR1 SGHAT, CDR2 FQNNGV. The CDR3 is 16 amino acids. The CDR3 DNA reads as TGTGCCAGCAGCTTAGGACTAGCCGGCAGGATAGATACGCAGTATTTT. Its protein is CASSLGLAGRIDTQYF.

This clonotype came up many times. The chain is built from TRBV12-3 or TRBV12-4 and TRBJ2-3; D tentatively fits TRBD1 or TRBD2 (6 bases each). The ends were cut back, 6 bases at V and 5 bases at J, with 24 bases in the middle. The CDR3 loop spans 17 amino acids. The CDR3 reads CASSLMIGGLGGDTQYF. The CDR3 region has the DNA TGTGCCAGCAGCCTAATGATAGGGGGGCTAGGAGGAGATACGCAGTATTTT.

This clonotype was found a few times. The rearrangement uses TRBV29-1 and TRBJ1-4; TRBD1 agrees at 9 bases. V lost 3 bases and J lost 6; bases outside the gene matches: 8. Germline-derived CDR1 and CDR2 are SQVTM and ANQGSEA. The CDR3 extends over 15 amino acids. In nucleotides, the CDR3 is TGCAGCGTTGACTGGACAGGGGACTTGGATGAAAAACTGTTTTTT. This sequence encodes CSVDWTGDLDEKLFF.

This clonotype was observed a few times. V gene TRBV6-8 combines with J gene TRBJ2-1; no clear D gene. V was cut by 2 bases and J by 2 bases, with 4 bases left in between. The CDR3 sequence is 13 residues long. Germline V gene lookup returns CDR1 MNHGY and CDR2 SAAAGT. In DNA form, the CDR3 reads TGTGCCAGCAGTTACATGGCCTACAATGAGCAGTTCTTC. Translation: CASSYMAYNEQFF.

The chain has TRBV12-3 or TRBV12-4 and TRBJ2-1; 7 bases fit TRBD2. This CDR3 comprises 16 residues. V dropped 3 bases and J dropped 7; count of bases not matched to a gene: 12. In DNA, the CDR3 is TGTGCCAGCAGTTTTAACCTAGCGGAGTCTTGGAATGAGCAGTTCTTC. Protein: CASSFNLAESWNEQFF.

This clonotype was picked up one time. The chain links TRBV6-2 or TRBV6-3 to TRBJ2-5, with TRBD2 as a possible D gene (6 bases). CDR1 is MNHEY, CDR2 SVGEGT, per germline. V was pared by 4 bases and J by 3 bases, with 15 bases between. CDR3 size: 15 residues. CDR3 loop: CASSSHGTPKETQYF. As DNA, the CDR3 is TGTGCCAGCAGTTCGCACGGGACTCCGAAAGAGACCCAGTACTTC.

This sequence joins TRBV6-2 or TRBV6-3 and TRBJ2-7; D is undetermined. V lost 6 bases to trimming and J lost 8 bases, with 20 bases between them. CDR3 size: 14 residues. Germline CDR1 reads MNHEY; CDR2 reads SVGEGT. CDR3 bases: TGTGCCAGCAGCCGACCGGAATCACAGAGGCAGCAGTACTTC. Amino acids: CASSRPESQRQQYF.

The chain employs TRBV6-8 and TRBJ1-2, with D uncertain. The CDR3 consists of 16 residues. Trimming took 2 bases from V and 8 from J, leaving 21 bases between them. CDR1 is MNHGY and CDR2 is SAAAGT in the germline V gene. CDR3 coding DNA: TGTGCCAGCAGTTACGGAGGGAGAGGGCTTGGGGTGGGCTACACCTTC. Its protein product is CASSYGGRGLGVGYTF.

This clonotype was picked up many times. The chain couples TRBV7-4 to TRBJ1-6; no firm D call. This CDR3 has 14 residues. The germline V gene has CDR1 SGHVT and CDR2 SQSDAQ. The germline V and J ends were trimmed by 2 bases and 9 bases, with 11 bases remaining between them. CDR3 region: CASSLPGEISPLHF. The DNA of the CDR3 is TGTGCCAGCAGCTTACCTGGGGAAATTTCACCCCTCCACTTT.

The chain recombines TRBV4-3 with TRBJ2-7; D remains ambiguous. The length of the CDR3 is 17 residues. V was trimmed by 0 bases and J by 3 bases, leaving 18 bases between them. The germline CDR1 and CDR2 sequences are LGHNA and YSLEER. CDR3 in DNA: TGCGCCAGCAGCCAAGATAGTCCGACAAGCTATAACTACGAGCAGTACGTC. This sequence encodes CASSQDSPTSYNYEQYV.

This clonotype was observed a handful of times. The chain combines TRBV27 with TRBJ2-6; the D gene is possibly TRBD1 (6 bases). The CDR3 is 16 amino acids. The V gene's germline CDR1 is MNHEY and CDR2 SMNVEV (reference sequence). Trimming took off 2 bases at V and 2 bases at J, with 10 bases between the two ends. CDR3 amino acids: CASSLNKGAGANVLTF. In DNA form, the CDR3 reads TGTGCCAGCAGTTTAAATAAGGGGGCTGGGGCCAACGTCCTGACTTTC.

The V call is TRBV28, the J call TRBJ1-4, with D maybe TRBD1 (5 bases). Looked up from germline, CDR1 is MDHEN and CDR2 is SYDVKM. Trimming removed 3 bases at V and 0 bases at J, with 14 bases between. The CDR3 covers 17 residues. The DNA of the CDR3 is TGTGCCAGCAGTTTTCTCGGGACCTGGGCAACTAATGAAAAACTGTTTTTT. Its translation is CASSFLGTWATNEKLFF.

This clonotype was observed a few times. J is TRBJ2-5 and V is TRBV29-1; 12 nucleotides match TRBD1. Germline trimming cut 5 bases from V and 5 bases from J; bases unmatched to any gene: 6. The CDR3 covers 14 residues. CDR1 and CDR2 from the germline V gene are SQVTM and ANQGSEA. The CDR3 bases are TGCAGCGTTTCCGGGACAGGGGGCGAGGAGACCCAGTACTTC. This sequence encodes CSVSGTGGEETQYF.

This clonotype has just one count. This chain connects TRBV19 to TRBJ2-5; 10 nucleotides match TRBD1. V gave up 3 bases and J gave up 5 bases; unmatched junction bases: 6. The length of the CDR3 is 15 residues. Germline V lookup: CDR1 LNHDA, CDR2 SQIVND (reference sequence). CDR3 protein: CASSILGQGPETQYF. The CDR3 DNA follows: TGTGCCAGTAGTATCTTGGGACAGGGGCCGGAGACCCAGTACTTC.

The chain joins TRBV30 to TRBJ1-1, with TRBD1 identical over 8 bases. Looked up from germline, CDR1 is GTSNPN and CDR2 is SVGIG (reference sequence). J lost 6 bases, V lost 3 bases, and 6 bases had no gene match. The CDR3 extends over 13 amino acids. The CDR3 DNA sequence: TGTGCCTGGAGGACTGGGACAGGCCCTGAAGCTTTCTTT. It is translated as CAWRTGTGPEAFF.

This chain links TRBV20-1 with TRBJ2-3; D gene ambiguous. The germline V gene encodes CDR1 DFQATT and CDR2 SNEGSKA (reference sequence). Trimming shortened V by 6 bases and J by 8 bases, and 18 bases separated the two germline ends. The CDR3 is 13 residues long. CDR3 sequence: CSAHRSASGTQYF. The CDR3 bases are TGCAGTGCCCATCGGAGCGCCAGTGGTACGCAGTATTTT.

The chain links TRBV7-3 to TRBJ1-5; D gene ambiguous. The germline V and J ends were trimmed by 5 bases and 7 bases, with 15 bases remaining between them. The CDR3 has 14 amino acids. Germline V CDR1 and CDR2: SGHTA, FQGTGA. This CDR3 reads CASSPVHDWQPQHF. For the CDR3, the DNA is TGTGCCAGCAGCCCAGTTCACGACTGGCAGCCCCAGCATTTT.